This T cell receptor (beta chain) was sequenced during a study of cytomegalovirus exposure and HLA in healthy donors. The wider study: Around 87 million unique TCRs, all from HLA-typed donors, were included in an early release of the data.

As regards this clone: Its antigen is currently unknown.

Findings and caveats of the study: Presence/absence analyses assumed roughly uniform sequencing depth across donors, which may not hold. Several V segments, TRBV6-2 and TRBV6-3 among them, could not be told apart and were dropped. Certain sequence variants were highly shared and formed a cluster, and this cluster was likely a sequencing artifact.

This PCR relied on a set of 60 Vbeta primers and 13 Jbeta primers. TCRdb's table, derived via immunoSEQ multiplex PCR, lists solely in-frame clones and lacks some. The table records around 180,000 clones, roughly four fifths of them present only once. Per the germline V gene, CDR1 is MDHEN and CDR2 is SYDVKM. Unmatched junction bases numbered 6, after V lost 10 bases and J lost 4 bases. The CDR3 sequence is 14 residues long. The clonotype originates from a woman aged 18-30 years in good health and CMV-seropositive. The sequencing input was PBMCs. The chain carries TRBV28 and TRBJ2-5; TRBD2 agrees at 13 bases. In DNA, the CDR3 is TGTGCCACCGGACGGACTAGCGGGGGAGAGACCCAGTACTTC. Translating gives CATGRTSGGETQYF.